Described below is a single T cell receptor (beta chain) sequence and its context. TCRdb reprocessed the 5' RACE reads and reports one entry per CDR3 protein, with no DNA. The listing records about 260,000 distinct CDR3 sequences. This record belongs to a study of T cells expressing NK-cell markers. Study summary: The TCR beta repertoires were obtained from sorted CD3+CD56+NKG2C+, CD3+CD56+NKG2C- and CD3+CD56-NKG2C+ T cells.

The receptor was isolated from a woman between 18 and 75 years old in good health. Sequenced sample: blood T cells: a sorted CD56 or NKG2C T cell subset, CD4+ or CD8+ T cells, or bulk PBMC T cells (not recorded which).

CDR3 in amino acids: CASSLRAPPSLGLETQYF. The chain joins TRBV5-1 to TRBJ2-5; as DNA is missing, the TRBD2 call by TCRdb cannot be tested. The CDR3 runs 18 residues. CDR1 is SGHRS, CDR2 YFSETQ, per germline. Complete variable domain (other parts from reference TRBV5-1 and TRBJ2-5): KAGVTQTPRYLIKTRGQQVTLSCSPISGHRSVSWYQQTPGQGLQFLFEYFSETQRNKGNFPGRFSGRQFSNSRSEMNVSTLELGDSALYLCASSLRAPPSLGLETQYFGPGTRLLVL.